This passage covers 2 T cell receptor beta chains from one sample sequenced in a study of OX40 agonist ivuxolimab in advanced cancers. Produced via immunoSEQ multiplex PCR; TCRdb's table is partial and in-frame only. The sample carries around 61,000 clones, roughly four fifths recorded once. The sample consisted of CD4+ or CD8+ T cells sorted from blood, taken in a trial of the OX40 agonist ivuxolimab. The origin of the receptors is an adult with an advanced solid tumor such as melanoma, head and neck, liver or kidney cancer.

The J gene is TRBJ2-3, the V gene TRBV19, with 9 bases aligning to TRBD2. Germline CDR1 reads LNHDA; CDR2 reads SQIVND (reference sequence). Trimming removed 7 bases from V and 0 bases from J; junction bases left unmatched: 5. The CDR3 totals 15 residues. The CDR3 loop reads CASTLSGGSTDTQYF. CDR3 nucleotide sequence: TGTGCCAGTACCCTCAGCGGGGGGAGCACAGATACGCAGTATTTT.

The V gene is TRBV6-5, the J gene TRBJ1-2; possibly TRBD1 for D (5 bases). Between the trimmed V and J ends, which lost 6 bases and 6 bases, there was a span of 14 bases. This CDR3 has 13 residues. Germline V gives CDR1 MNHEY, CDR2 SVGAGI. CDR3 residues: CASRPSGTDGYTF. The CDR3 region has the DNA TGTGCCAGCAGGCCCTCCGGGACGGATGGCTACACCTTC.